The entry below describes one TCR beta chain. Its specificity is not known. Germline V lookup: CDR1 SEHNR, CDR2 FQNEAQ (reference sequence). The J segment lost 5 bases and the V segment lost 2 bases, leaving 14 bases of the junction unmatched. This CDR3 comprises 17 residues. This sample was taken from a study of radiation and T cells in renal cell carcinoma. The overall study: Nephrectomy followed 15 Gy stereotactic body radiation by 4 weeks. Findings and caveats of the study: Top tumor clonotypes rose in blood 2 weeks post-radiation, then contracted. Pretreatment tumor biopsies were lacking, so baseline clonotypes are unknown.

TCRdb's copy holds only in-frame clones and misses some; the assay was immunoSEQ multiplex PCR. This table has more than 150,000 clones, approximately 90% appearing once. Time point given: blood 2 weeks post-SBRT. Treatment specified: 15 Gy SBRT to primary tumor, nephrectomy 4 weeks later. The tumor was a clear cell renal cell carcinoma. The sequence was obtained from a woman in her 50s with renal cell carcinoma. The chain combines TRBV7-9 with TRBJ1-2, with TRBD1 matching over 7 bases. The sequencing here drew on blood, taken from a patient whose treatment included radiotherapy and nephrectomy. The CDR3 DNA reads as TGTGCCAGCAGCTTATCCCTTTTACAGAGGGGGCTTTATGGCTACACCTTC. Translation gives CASSLSLLQRGLYGYTF.